This TCR beta chain came from a study of cytomegalovirus exposure and HLA in healthy donors. General study results and limits: Fewer N-insertions than the roughly 670-donor mean were reportedly shown by an Asian-associated ancestry cluster in a later analysis. Reportedly, cytomegalovirus status was diagnosed with high sensitivity and specificity. Later analysis associated a missense DCLRE1C variant with TCR beta V- and J-gene trimming. Investigators reported around 150 TCR beta chains as tied to cytomegalovirus.

The CDR3 totals 15 residues. The germline V gene encodes CDR1 ENHRY and CDR2 SYGVKD. V lost 5 bases and J lost 0, with 13 bases in between. Comments on this clone: What it recognizes is unknown.

PCR amplification relied on 60 Vbeta primers (plus 13 Jbeta primers). Profiling relied on immunoSEQ multiplex PCR, and the TCRdb table lists in-frame clones only, not all of them. Of more than 100,000 clones in the sample, around 74% were seen once. The specimen was PBMCs. The sequence was obtained from a man between 60 and 75 years old in good health and CMV-seropositive. The genes are TRBV10-3 and TRBJ1-1; possibly TRBD1 for D (6 bases). CDR3 residues: CAISKGHPMNTEAFF. As DNA, the CDR3 is TGTGCCATCAGTAAGGGACACCCCATGAACACTGAAGCTTTCTTT.